The clone carrying this T cell receptor beta chain was observed a few times. Antigen unknown. One junction end disagrees with the germline gene, perhaps due to a read error. PCR involved 60 Vbeta and 13 Jbeta primers. TCRdb keeps only in-frame clones here, not all; method: immunoSEQ multiplex PCR. The sample comprises about 140,000 clones, 70% to 80% of which are singletons, and 2% to 3% rests with the top ten. These data belong to a study of cytomegalovirus exposure and HLA in healthy donors. Study results and caveats: Previously analyzed data showed that most TCR beta V segments were productive at a frequency of about 90% or about 30%. Beyond CMV serostatus, there was no information to go on about immune exposure. HLA alleles were associated with around 17,000 TCR beta sequences in a later analysis at 0.05 false discovery rate. A few CMV-associated chains proved CMV antigen-specific in vitro.

The source of this sequence is a woman in her late teens or twenties in good health and CMV-seropositive. What was sequenced was PBMCs.

CDR3 DNA: TGTGCCAGCACTTTACAGGGAGGTTATAATTCACCCCTCCACTTT. Its protein is CASTLQGGYNSPLHF. The chain combines TRBV28 with TRBJ1-6; maybe TRBD1 (6 bases). The CDR3 extends over 15 amino acids. The germline V gene encodes CDR1 MDHEN and CDR2 SYDVKM.